Below, 22 T cell receptor beta chains from the same sample are listed, as sequenced in a study of T cell responses to AZD1222 COVID-19 vaccine. TCRdb's table, derived via immunoSEQ multiplex PCR, lists solely in-frame clones and lacks some. The table has 40,000 to 55,000 clones, roughly 89% seen once. Sequenced material: peripheral blood, taken 28 days after the second AZD1222 dose. The receptor set was obtained from an adult who received the AZD1222 COVID-19 vaccine.

The rearrangement links TRBV19 to TRBJ2-1, with 9 bases identical to TRBD2. V lost 3 bases and J lost 9; bases outside the gene matches: 9. The CDR3 runs 15 residues. Germline V gene lookup returns CDR1 LNHDA and CDR2 SQIVND (reference sequence). In nucleotides, the CDR3 is TGTGCCAGTAGTATTGGCCTAGCGGGACGGGTTGAGCAGTTCTTC. Translation gives CASSIGLAGRVEQFF. The variable domain in full, with the rest retrieved from reference TRBV19 and TRBJ2-1, is DGGITQSPKYLFRKEGQNVTLSCEQNLNHDAMYWYRQDPGQGLRLIYYSQIVNDFQKGDIAEGYSVSREKKESFPLTVTSAQKNPTAFYLCASSIGLAGRVEQFFGPGTRLTVL.

The rearrangement joins TRBV5-1 to TRBJ2-1; D is perhaps TRBD1 or TRBD2 (5 bases each). The CDR3 runs 15 residues. Germline V gene lookup returns CDR1 SGHRS and CDR2 YFSETQ. Trimming cost V 4 bases and J 6 bases, with 17 bases left between them. The CDR3 sequence is CASSRDDPTRNEQFF. The CDR3 bases are TGCGCCAGCAGCCGGGACGACCCTACTCGCAATGAGCAGTTCTTC.

This clone was seen only once. The chain couples TRBV11-3 to TRBJ1-3, with D possibly being TRBD1 (6 bases). CDR3 length: 14 residues. The germline V and J ends were trimmed by 5 bases and 1 base, with 9 bases remaining between them. The germline V gene encodes CDR1 SGHNT and CDR2 YENEEA. DNA of the CDR3: TGTGCCAGCAGCCCGACAGGATCTGGAAACACCATATATTTT. Translation gives CASSPTGSGNTIYF.

The rearrangement uses TRBV4-1 and TRBJ1-6; D uncertain. V lost 2 bases and J lost 7, with 12 bases in between. This CDR3 comprises 15 residues. Germline CDR1 is MGHRA and CDR2 is YSYEKL. The CDR3 nucleotides are TGCGCCAGCAGCCAACGACACTTTACGAATTCACCCCTCCACTTT. Amino acid sequence: CASSQRHFTNSPLHF.

This chain links TRBV10-3 with TRBJ1-2, with 10 bases lining up with TRBD1. The CDR3 has 15 residues. Germline lookup yields CDR1 ENHRY and CDR2 SYGVKD. V was clipped by 3 bases and J by 4 bases; unmatched bases: 5. The CDR3 DNA follows: TGTGCCATCAGTGACAAGGGACAGGGGACCTATGGCTACACCTTC. Its translation: CAISDKGQGTYGYTF.

The chain employs TRBV6-5 and TRBJ2-3; maybe TRBD1 (5 bases). Between the trimmed V and J ends, which lost 5 bases and 3 bases, there was a span of 15 bases. CDR1 is MNHEY and CDR2 is SVGAGI in the germline V gene. The CDR3 consists of 15 residues. CDR3 sequence (DNA): TGTGCCAGCAGTCAGACAGCACTCGGAACAGATACGCAGTATTTT. It encodes CASSQTALGTDTQYF.

The chain combines TRBV5-1 with TRBJ2-5, with 14 positions matching TRBD2. The CDR3 has 15 amino acids. V trimming: 7 bases; J trimming: 5 bases; junction bases outside the gene matches: 7. Germline CDR1 SGHRS, CDR2 YFSETQ. The CDR3: CASRTGTSGSETQYF. The DNA for the CDR3 is TGCGCCAGCCGGACCGGGACTAGCGGGAGTGAGACCCAGTACTTC.

The chain carries TRBV11-2 and TRBJ2-5, with TRBD1 identical over 8 bases. The CDR3 is 14 residues long. V shed 2 bases and J 6 bases; nucleotides not matched to a gene: 5. Germline lookup yields CDR1 SGHAT and CDR2 FQNNGV. CDR3 region: CASSLSTGGQTQYF. The CDR3 nucleotides read TGTGCCAGCAGCTTATCAACAGGGGGTCAGACCCAGTACTTC.

This clone has just one count. J is TRBJ2-1 and V is TRBV9, with TRBD2 matching over 7 bases. V lost 0 bases, J lost 4 bases, and 4 bases stayed unmatched. Germline V gives CDR1 SGDLS, CDR2 YYNGEE. The CDR3 length is 15 residues. The CDR3 nucleotides read TGTGCCAGCAGCGTAGGGGGTAGCGGGTACAATGAGCAGTTCTTC. Translation: CASSVGGSGYNEQFF.

V usage is TRBV15 and J usage is TRBJ2-2, with 7 bases lining up with TRBD2. The CDR3 spans 16 residues. From germline, CDR1 is LNHNV and CDR2 YYDKDF (reference sequence). The ends lost 5 bases at V and 6 bases at J; junction bases unmatched: 12. The CDR3 region is CATSSRAGSKAGELFF. The CDR3 bases are TGTGCCACCAGCTCTCGAGCGGGAAGCAAGGCCGGGGAGCTGTTTTTT.

J is TRBJ1-2 and V is TRBV7-2; the D gene is possibly TRBD1 (5 bases). Germline loops: CDR1 SGHTA, CDR2 FQGNSA. The V gene lost 6 bases and the J gene lost 3 bases, with 17 bases spanning the gap. CDR3 length equals 15 residues. Here the CDR3 DNA reads TGTGCCAGCAGGTCCGGGACCCAAGGGCACTATGGCTACACCTTC. As protein: CASRSGTQGHYGYTF. The full variable domain, its missing parts supplied by reference TRBV7-2 and TRBJ1-2, is GAGVSQSPSNKVTEKGKDVELRCDPISGHTALYWYRQSLGQGLEFLIYFQGNSAPDKSGLPSDRFSAERTGGSVSTLTIQRTQQEDSAVYLCASRSGTQGHYGYTFGSGTRLTVV.

The CDR3 nucleotides are TGTGCCAGCAGTGGGGCCCCGTGGGGGAACATTCAGTACTTC. It translates to CASSGAPWGNIQYF. The J gene is TRBJ2-4, the V gene TRBV25-1, with D perhaps being TRBD1 or TRBD2 (5 bases each). Germline loops: CDR1 MGHDK, CDR2 SYGVNS. The CDR3 contains 14 residues. The V end lost 4 bases, the J end lost 7 bases, and 14 bases lay between the germline ends.

The chain has TRBV20-1 and TRBJ1-1; D gene uncertain. The germline gives CDR1 DFQATT, CDR2 SNEGSKA (reference sequence). Trimming pared 3 bases from V and 4 bases from J, leaving 6 bases between. The CDR3 length is 11 residues. The CDR3: CSASKGTEAFF. The CDR3 nucleotides read TGCAGTGCTAGTAAGGGCACTGAAGCTTTCTTT.

This clone has a single count. The CDR3 DNA reads TGTGCCAGCAAGCAGGGATCGGCCAAAAACATTCAGTACTTC. It encodes CASKQGSAKNIQYF. The rearrangement uses TRBV2 and TRBJ2-4; perhaps TRBD1 as D (5 bases). CDR3 length: 14 amino acids. Trimming took 7 bases from V and 1 from J, leaving 11 bases between them. Looked up from germline, CDR1 is SNHLY and CDR2 is FYNNEI.

This clone is a singleton in its sample. J is TRBJ2-5 and V is TRBV5-4; no firm D call. Trimming pared 2 bases from V and 1 base from J, leaving 12 bases between. This CDR3 spans 15 amino acids. CDR1 and CDR2 (germline): SGHNT, YYREEE (reference sequence). Written as DNA, the CDR3 is TGTGCCAGCAGCTTACTGAGCATATCCCAAGAGACCCAGTACTTC. The encoded protein is CASSLLSISQETQYF.

The gene calls are TRBV19 and TRBJ1-1; D unclear. CDR3 size: 12 residues. V gave up 4 bases and J gave up 1 base, with 4 bases separating them. Germline-derived CDR1 and CDR2 are LNHDA and SQIVND (reference sequence). The CDR3 region is CASSTGNTEAFF. The CDR3 nucleotides are TGTGCCAGTAGTACAGGGAACACTGAAGCTTTCTTT.

Points on this clone: This same CDR3 is encoded by further DNA sequences in the sample. The chain is built from TRBV28 and TRBJ2-5; D unresolved. The CDR3 is 11 amino acids. Trimming took off 8 bases at V and 2 bases at J, with 6 bases between the two ends. Germline CDR1 reads MDHEN; CDR2 reads SYDVKM. CDR3 sequence reads: CASSFQETQYF. The CDR3 nucleotides read TGTGCCAGCTCCTTTCAAGAGACCCAGTACTTC. Drawing the rest from reference TRBV28 and TRBJ2-5, the complete variable domain is DVKVTQSSRYLVKRTGEKVFLECVQDMDHENMFWYRQDPGLGLRLIYFSYDVKMKEKGDIPEGYSVSREKKERFSLILESASTNQTSMYLCASSFQETQYFGPGTRLLVL.

The J gene is TRBJ2-7, the V gene TRBV6-2 or TRBV6-3, with 10 bases identical to TRBD2. CDR1 and CDR2 from the germline V gene are MNHEY and SVGEGT. The ends lost 4 bases at V and 6 bases at J; junction bases unmatched: 12. This CDR3 spans 16 amino acids. Here the CDR3 DNA reads TGTGCCAGCAGTTCCCTGGGACTAGCGCGAGCGTCCGAGCAGTACTTC. The encoded protein is CASSSLGLARASEQYF.

The V and J genes are TRBV7-2 and TRBJ2-7; D not resolved. V was clipped by 2 bases and J by 4 bases, with 9 bases between them. Germline-derived CDR1 and CDR2 are SGHTA and FQGNSA. The CDR3 runs to 13 residues. CDR3 sequence reads: CASSLTVRYEQYF. CDR3 DNA sequence: TGTGCCAGCAGCTTAACCGTTCGGTACGAGCAGTACTTC.

The DNA for the CDR3 is TGTGCCACCAGTGACTCGGGACTAGAGGGTGAGCAGTTCTTC. Translation: CATSDSGLEGEQFF. J is TRBJ2-1 and V is TRBV24-1, with 8 bases that match TRBD2. V was clipped by 4 bases and J by 9 bases; unmatched bases: 7. The CDR3 is 14 amino acids. Germline CDR1 and CDR2: KGHDR and SFDVKD.

The chain has TRBV2 and TRBJ2-3; the match to TRBD2 covers 8 bases. The germline CDR1 and CDR2 sequences are SNHLY and FYNNEI. The CDR3 loop spans 17 amino acids. V lost 3 bases, J lost 2 bases, and 10 bases stayed unmatched. The CDR3 loop reads CASSDSGSGTVTDTQYF. In DNA, the CDR3 is TGTGCCAGCAGTGACTCGGGTAGCGGGACTGTCACAGATACGCAGTATTTT.

This chain uses TRBV3-1 (or the pseudogene TRBV3-2) with TRBJ1-2; no firm D call. CDR1 and CDR2 from the germline V gene are LGHDT and YNNKEL (reference sequence). The germline V and J ends were trimmed by 4 bases and 0 bases, with 9 bases remaining between them. The CDR3 sequence is 14 residues long. For the CDR3, the DNA is TGTGCCAGCAGCCGGAGGGCTGCTAACTATGGCTACACCTTC. Translation: CASSRRAANYGYTF.